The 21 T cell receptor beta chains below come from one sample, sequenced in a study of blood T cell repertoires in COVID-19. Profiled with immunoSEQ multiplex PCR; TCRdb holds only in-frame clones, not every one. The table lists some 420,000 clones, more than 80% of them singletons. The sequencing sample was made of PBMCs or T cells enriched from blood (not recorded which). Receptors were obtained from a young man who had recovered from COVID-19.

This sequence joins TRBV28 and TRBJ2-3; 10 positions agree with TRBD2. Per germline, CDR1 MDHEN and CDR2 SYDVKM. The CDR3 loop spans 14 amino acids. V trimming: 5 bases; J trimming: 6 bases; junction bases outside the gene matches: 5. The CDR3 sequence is CASSPAGGFDTQYF. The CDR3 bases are TGTGCCAGCAGTCCAGCGGGAGGGTTTGATACGCAGTATTTT.

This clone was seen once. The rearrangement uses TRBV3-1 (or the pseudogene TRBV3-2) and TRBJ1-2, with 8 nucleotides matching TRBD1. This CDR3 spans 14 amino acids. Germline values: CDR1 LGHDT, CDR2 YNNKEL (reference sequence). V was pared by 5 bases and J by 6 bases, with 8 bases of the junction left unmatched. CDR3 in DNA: TGTGCCAGCAGCAACCTCCGGGACAGGCATGGCTACACCTTC. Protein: CASSNLRDRHGYTF.

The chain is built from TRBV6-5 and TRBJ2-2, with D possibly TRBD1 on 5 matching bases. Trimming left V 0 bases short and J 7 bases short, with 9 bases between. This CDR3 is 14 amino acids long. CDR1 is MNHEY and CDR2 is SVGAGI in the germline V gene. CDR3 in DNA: TGTGCCAGCAGTTACTCGTCAGGGATCGGGGAGCTGTTTTTT. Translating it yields CASSYSSGIGELFF.

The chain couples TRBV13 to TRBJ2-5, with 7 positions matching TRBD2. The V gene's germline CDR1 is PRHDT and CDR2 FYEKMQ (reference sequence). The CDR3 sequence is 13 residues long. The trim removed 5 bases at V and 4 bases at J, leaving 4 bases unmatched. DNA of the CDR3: TGTGCCAGCAGCCTTTCGGGAGGAGAGACCCAGTACTTC. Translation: CASSLSGGETQYF.

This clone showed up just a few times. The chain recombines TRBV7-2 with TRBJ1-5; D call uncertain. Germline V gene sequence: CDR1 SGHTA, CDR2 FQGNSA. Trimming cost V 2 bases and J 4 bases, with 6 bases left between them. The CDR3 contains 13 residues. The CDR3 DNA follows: TGTGCCAGCAGCTTAAGAGTAAATCAGCCCCAGCATTTT. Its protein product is CASSLRVNQPQHF.

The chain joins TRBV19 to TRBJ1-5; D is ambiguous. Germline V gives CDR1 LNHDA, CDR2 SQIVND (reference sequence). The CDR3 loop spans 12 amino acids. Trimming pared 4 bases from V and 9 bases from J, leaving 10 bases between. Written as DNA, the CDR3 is TGTGCCAGTAGTACCTATCCAAGGCCCCAGCATTTT. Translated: CASSTYPRPQHF.

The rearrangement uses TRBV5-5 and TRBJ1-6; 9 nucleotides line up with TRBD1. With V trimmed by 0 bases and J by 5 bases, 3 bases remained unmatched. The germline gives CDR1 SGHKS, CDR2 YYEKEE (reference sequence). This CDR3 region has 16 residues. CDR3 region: CASSLGTGANNSPLHF. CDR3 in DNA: TGTGCCAGCAGCTTGGGGACAGGGGCAAATAATTCACCCCTCCACTTT.

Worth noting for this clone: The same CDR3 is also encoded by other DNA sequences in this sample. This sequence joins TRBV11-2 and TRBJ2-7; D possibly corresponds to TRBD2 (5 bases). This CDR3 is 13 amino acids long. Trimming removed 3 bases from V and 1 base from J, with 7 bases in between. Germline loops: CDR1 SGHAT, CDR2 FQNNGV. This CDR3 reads CASSLRGSYEQYF. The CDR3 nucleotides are TGTGCCAGCAGCTTGAGAGGGTCCTACGAGCAGTACTTC. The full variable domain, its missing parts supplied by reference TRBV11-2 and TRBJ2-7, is EAGVAQSPRYKIIEKRQSVAFWCNPISGHATLYWYQQILGQGPKLLIQFQNNGVVDDSQLPKDRFSAERLKGVDSTLKIQPAKLEDSAVYLCASSLRGSYEQYFGPGTRLTVT.

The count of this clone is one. The CDR3 loop is CASSSGRTDYNSPLHF. As DNA, the CDR3 is TGCGCCAGCAGCTCGGGAAGGACAGATTATAATTCACCCCTCCACTTT. The chain couples TRBV5-1 to TRBJ1-6; perhaps TRBD1 as D (6 bases). CDR3 length: 16 amino acids. Germline CDR1 reads SGHRS; CDR2 reads YFSETQ. V was shortened by 3 bases and J by 4 bases, with 14 bases between the two germline ends.

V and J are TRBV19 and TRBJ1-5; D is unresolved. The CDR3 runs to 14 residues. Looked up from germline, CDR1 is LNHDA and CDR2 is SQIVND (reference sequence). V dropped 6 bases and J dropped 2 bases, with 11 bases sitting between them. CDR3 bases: TGTGCCAGTAGGGGGAGGGAAGGCAATCAGCCCCAGCATTTT. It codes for CASRGREGNQPQHF.

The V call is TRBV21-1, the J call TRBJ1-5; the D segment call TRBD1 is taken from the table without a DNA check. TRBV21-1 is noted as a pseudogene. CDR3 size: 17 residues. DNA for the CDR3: TGTGCCAGCAGCAAAAGCGGGACAGGGGGCAGCAATCAGCCCCAGCATTTT. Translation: CASSKSGTGGSNQPQHF.

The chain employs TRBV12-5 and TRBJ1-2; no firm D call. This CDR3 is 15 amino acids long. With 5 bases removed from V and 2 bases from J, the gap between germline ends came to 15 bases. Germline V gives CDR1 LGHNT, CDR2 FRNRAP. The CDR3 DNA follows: TGTGCTAGTGGTCCCCACAGATCCCTCAACTATGGCTACACCTTC. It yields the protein CASGPHRSLNYGYTF.

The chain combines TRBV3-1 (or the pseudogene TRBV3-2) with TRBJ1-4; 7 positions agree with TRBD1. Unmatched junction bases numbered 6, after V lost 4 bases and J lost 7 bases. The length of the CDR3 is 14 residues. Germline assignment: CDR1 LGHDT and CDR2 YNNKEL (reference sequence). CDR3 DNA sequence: TGTGCCAGCAGCCGAGGGGGCTTTGGTGAAAAACTGTTTTTT. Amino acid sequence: CASSRGGFGEKLFF.

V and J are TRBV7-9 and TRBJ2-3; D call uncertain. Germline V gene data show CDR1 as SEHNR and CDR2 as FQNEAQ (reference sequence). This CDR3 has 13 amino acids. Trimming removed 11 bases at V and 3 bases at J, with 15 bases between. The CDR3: CACLLPRTDTQYF. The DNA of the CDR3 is TGTGCCTGCCTACTGCCGAGGACAGATACGCAGTATTTT.

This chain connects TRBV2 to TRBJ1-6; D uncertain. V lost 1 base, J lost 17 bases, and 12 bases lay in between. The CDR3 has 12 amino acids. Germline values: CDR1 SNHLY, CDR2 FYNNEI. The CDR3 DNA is TGTGCCAGCAGTGAAGGGGCCAGGATTTTCCACTTT. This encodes CASSEGARIFHF.

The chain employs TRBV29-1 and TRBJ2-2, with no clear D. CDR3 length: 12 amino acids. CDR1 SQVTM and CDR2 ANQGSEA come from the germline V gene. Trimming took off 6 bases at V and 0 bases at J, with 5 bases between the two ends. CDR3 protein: CSVETNTGELFF. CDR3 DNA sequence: TGCAGCGTGGAGACGAACACCGGGGAGCTGTTTTTT.

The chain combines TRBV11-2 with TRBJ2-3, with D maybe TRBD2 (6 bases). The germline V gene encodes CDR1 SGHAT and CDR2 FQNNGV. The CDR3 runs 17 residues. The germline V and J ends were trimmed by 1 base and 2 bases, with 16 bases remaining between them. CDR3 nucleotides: TGTGCCAGCAGCTTAGGAGGGGCTAGCGCATTCACAGATACGCAGTATTTT. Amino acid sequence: CASSLGGASAFTDTQYF.

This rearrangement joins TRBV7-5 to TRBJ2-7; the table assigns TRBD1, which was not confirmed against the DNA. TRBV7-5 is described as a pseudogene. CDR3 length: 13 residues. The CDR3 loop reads CVRSRGQAYEQYF. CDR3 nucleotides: TGTGTCAGAAGCCGGGGACAAGCCTACGAGCAGTACTTC.

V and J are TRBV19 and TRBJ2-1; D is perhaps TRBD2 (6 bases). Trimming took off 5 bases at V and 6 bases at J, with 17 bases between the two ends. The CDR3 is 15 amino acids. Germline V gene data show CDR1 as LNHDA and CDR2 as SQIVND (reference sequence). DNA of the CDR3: TGTGCCAGTAGTTCCCTCGGGAGCCCCGGCAATGAGCAGTTCTTC. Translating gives CASSSLGSPGNEQFF.

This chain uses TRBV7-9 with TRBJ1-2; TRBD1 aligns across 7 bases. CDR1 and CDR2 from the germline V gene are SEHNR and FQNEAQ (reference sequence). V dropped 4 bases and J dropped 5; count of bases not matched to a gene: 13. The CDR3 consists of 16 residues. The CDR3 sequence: CASSSGTGDRVYGYTF. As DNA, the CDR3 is TGTGCCAGCAGCTCCGGGACGGGAGACAGGGTGTATGGCTACACCTTC.

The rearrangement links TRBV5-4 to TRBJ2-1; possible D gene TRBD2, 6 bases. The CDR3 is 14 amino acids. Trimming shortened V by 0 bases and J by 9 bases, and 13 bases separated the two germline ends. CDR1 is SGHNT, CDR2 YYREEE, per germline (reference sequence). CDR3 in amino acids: CASSLALRESEQFF. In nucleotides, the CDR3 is TGTGCCAGCAGCTTGGCCTTGCGGGAAAGTGAGCAGTTCTTC.